This T cell receptor beta chain was retrieved from a study of CD8 T cells in ankylosing spondylitis. This clonotype was observed a handful of times. No antigen is known for it. By quantitative 5'-RACE with molecular barcodes, the TCR beta libraries were made. Via MiXCR, TCRdb re-called the 5' RACE reads, giving one row per CDR3 protein. Found here are approximately 400,000 distinct CDR3 sequences, about 25% of them singletons; the top ten hold 0.89%. General study findings and limits: Clones linked to disease were reported to show significant enrichment in matched ankylosing spondylitis synovial fluid. Characteristic, it appeared, of ankylosing spondylitis blood was a TCR beta motif of about eight highly homologous variants.

With 6 bases clipped from V and 7 bases from J, the junction kept 8 bases outside the gene matches. This CDR3 comprises 14 residues. The chain carries TRBV12-3 or TRBV12-4 and TRBJ2-2; 7 bases agree with TRBD1. The clonotype was recovered from a male donor with ankylosing spondylitis. The specimen was blood, either unsorted or a sorted T cell fraction (not recorded which). The CDR3 loop is CASSRDRYSGELFF. Written as DNA, the CDR3 is TGTGCCAGCAGCCGGGACAGATACAGCGGGGAGCTGTTTTTT.